This T cell receptor beta chain was captured by sequencing in a study of blood T cell repertoires in COVID-19. Study background: COVID-19 samples, acute and convalescent, were from the United States, Italy and Spain. From T cells, B-cell-depleted T cells, or PBMCs came the material, which was cDNA or gDNA.

This CDR3 contains 12 residues. The ends were cut back, 10 bases at V and 3 bases at J, with 12 bases in the middle. Germline V gives CDR1 LNHDA, CDR2 SQIVND (reference sequence). Under the authors' procedure: Reference gene primer amplification in the assay estimated nucleated cell counts. TCRdb's table, derived via immunoSEQ multiplex PCR, lists solely in-frame clones and lacks some. The V and J calls and the clone size are those of that table, but D and trimming were determined from the DNA. The table has roughly 80,000 clones, about 80% seen once. This receptor was identified in a man aged 80 or over with acute or convalescent COVID-19. Sequenced material: peripheral blood. The V gene is TRBV19, the J gene TRBJ1-2; D may be TRBD1 (5 bases). Here the CDR3 reads CATPTGDYGYTF. The CDR3 DNA reads as TGTGCCACCCCGACGGGGGACTATGGCTACACCTTC.